Presented here are 25 T cell receptor beta chains from one specimen sequenced in a study of T cell responses to AZD1222 COVID-19 vaccine. Measured with immunoSEQ multiplex PCR; TCRdb has only the in-frame clones, and not every one. Of 90,000 to 130,000 clones in the sample, approximately 90% are singletons; the top ten hold about 1.6%. Source: peripheral blood, taken on day 0 of AZD1222 vaccination. Every receptor here comes from an adult in good health.

This chain uses TRBV11-3 with TRBJ1-1, with D possibly TRBD1 on 6 matching bases. Looked up from germline, CDR1 is SGHNT and CDR2 is YENEEA. The CDR3 runs 15 residues. V lost 5 bases, J lost 1 base, and 14 bases lay in between. CDR3: CASSPRGGANTEAFF. The CDR3 nucleotides read TGTGCCAGCAGCCCCCGAGGGGGGGCGAACACTGAAGCTTTCTTT. The entire variable domain, with the rest obtained from reference TRBV11-3 and TRBJ1-1, is as follows: EAGVVQSPRYKIIEKKQPVAFWCNPISGHNTLYWYLQNLGQGPELLIRYENEEAVDDSQLPKDRFSAERLKGVDSTLKIQPAELGDSAVYLCASSPRGGANTEAFFGQGTRLTVV.

This clone was recorded only once. The rearrangement joins TRBV15 to TRBJ1-5; 10 bases match TRBD1. J lost 11 bases, V lost 0 bases, and 10 bases had no gene match. The CDR3 contains 16 residues. Germline CDR1 is LNHNV and CDR2 is YYDKDF (reference sequence). In DNA form, the CDR3 reads TGTGCCACCAGCAGAGATGGGGGACAGGGGCATGGGGCCCAGCATTTT. As protein: CATSRDGGQGHGAQHF.

The rearrangement uses TRBV18 and TRBJ1-1, with 7 bases that match TRBD1. In germline, CDR1 is KGHSH, CDR2 LQKENI. The CDR3 length is 15 residues. The J segment lost 0 bases and the V segment lost 4 bases, leaving 5 bases of the junction unmatched. CDR3 amino acids: CASSLRQGMNTEAFF. The CDR3, as DNA: TGTGCCAGCTCACTACGACAGGGAATGAACACTGAAGCTTTCTTT.

The chain combines TRBV7-2 with TRBJ2-1; either TRBD1 or TRBD2 may supply D (5 bases each). Per the germline V gene, CDR1 is SGHTA and CDR2 is FQGNSA. The V and J ends lost 5 bases and 9 bases respectively, with 17 bases between them. The CDR3 has 14 amino acids. CDR3 region: CASSASRGPGEQFF. The CDR3 coding sequence is TGTGCCAGCAGCGCCTCTCGGGGCCCTGGTGAGCAGTTCTTC.

The chain has TRBV12-5 and TRBJ2-7, with TRBD1 identical over 12 bases. Germline V lookup: CDR1 LGHNT, CDR2 FRNRAP. This CDR3 has 16 residues. The V gene end was trimmed by 6 bases and the J gene end by 7 bases; junction bases not matched to a gene: 13. In DNA form, the CDR3 reads TGTGCTAGTGGGCTGGTAGGGGGACAGGGGGCGATGGAGCAGTACTTC. Its translation: CASGLVGGQGAMEQYF.

The CDR3 DNA sequence: TGTGCCAGCAGCTCCGCAGCTACACTCATATACAATGAGCAGTTCTTC. Protein sequence: CASSSAATLIYNEQFF. The V gene is TRBV11-2, the J gene TRBJ2-1; no firm D call. V lost 4 bases to trimming and J lost 4 bases, with 17 bases between them. Per the germline V gene, CDR1 is SGHAT and CDR2 is FQNNGV. This CDR3 contains 16 residues. The complete variable domain, with remaining parts taken from reference TRBV11-2 and TRBJ2-1, reads EAGVAQSPRYKIIEKRQSVAFWCNPISGHATLYWYQQILGQGPKLLIQFQNNGVVDDSQLPKDRFSAERLKGVDSTLKIQPAKLEDSAVYLCASSSAATLIYNEQFFGPGTRLTVL.

This chain connects TRBV12-3 or TRBV12-4 to TRBJ2-3, with D tentatively TRBD1 (5 bases). Trimming removed 3 bases from V and 11 bases from J, with 9 bases in between. The CDR3 covers 11 residues. CDR3 DNA sequence: TGTGCCAGCAGTTTGGGCCAGGGGCAGTATTTT. It translates to CASSLGQGQYF.

The chain joins TRBV27 to TRBJ1-4; D uncertain. Deletions cut 4 bases from V and 4 bases from J, with 7 bases between. The CDR3 loop spans 13 amino acids. Germline V lookup: CDR1 MNHEY, CDR2 SMNVEV (reference sequence). CDR3 nucleotide sequence: TGTGCCAGCAGTTCTTGGGATAATGAAAAACTGTTTTTT. As protein: CASSSWDNEKLFF.

J is TRBJ1-2 and V is TRBV10-2, with 8 positions matching TRBD1. Germline V gene data show CDR1 as WSHSY and CDR2 as SAAADI. J was trimmed by 8 bases and V by 2 bases; bases with no gene match: 1. The CDR3 consists of 12 residues. This chain's CDR3 is CASSEDRGGYTF. The CDR3 region has the DNA TGCGCCAGCAGTGAGGACAGGGGCGGCTACACCTTC.

This sequence joins TRBV5-5 and TRBJ2-3, with no clear D. Trimming removed 2 bases at V and 3 bases at J, with 10 bases between. CDR3 length equals 14 residues. Germline V gene data show CDR1 as SGHKS and CDR2 as YYEKEE (reference sequence). This CDR3 reads CASSFSDGTDTQYF. In DNA, the CDR3 is TGTGCCAGCAGCTTCTCGGACGGTACAGATACGCAGTATTTT.

The chain has TRBV19 and TRBJ1-5, with 7 bases lining up with TRBD1. This CDR3 contains 16 residues. Germline V lookup: CDR1 LNHDA, CDR2 SQIVND (reference sequence). J was trimmed by 0 bases and V by 9 bases; bases with no gene match: 11. In nucleotides, the CDR3 is TGTGCCAGCCAGGGGGAGGGTAAACCTAGCAATCAGCCCCAGCATTTT. Amino acid sequence: CASQGEGKPSNQPQHF.

The chain couples TRBV4-1 to TRBJ1-2; tentative D call: TRBD1 (6 bases). The CDR3 has 15 amino acids. Germline V gives CDR1 MGHRA, CDR2 YSYEKL. The ends were cut back, 5 bases at V and 8 bases at J, with 21 bases in the middle. CDR3: CASSSIQGQPGGYTF. For the CDR3, the DNA is TGCGCCAGCAGCTCCATCCAGGGACAACCAGGGGGCTACACCTTC.

The chain recombines TRBV6-5 with TRBJ1-2, with TRBD1 as a possible D gene (6 bases). The CDR3 has 13 amino acids. Trimming took 2 bases from V and 7 from J, leaving 11 bases between them. Germline V gene lookup returns CDR1 MNHEY and CDR2 SVGAGI. The DNA of the CDR3 is TGTGCCAGCAGTTACACCGGGACACTTGGCTACACCTTC. Encoded protein: CASSYTGTLGYTF.

In DNA form, the CDR3 reads TGTGCCAGCATTAGTAGAACAGGGTATATGAACACTGAAGCTTTCTTT. It specifies CASISRTGYMNTEAFF. The chain joins TRBV27 to TRBJ1-1, with a tentative D call TRBD1 (6 bases). V gave up 7 bases and J gave up 0 bases, with 18 bases separating them. The CDR3 runs to 16 residues. CDR1 is MNHEY, CDR2 SMNVEV, per germline (reference sequence).

The chain recombines TRBV5-1 with TRBJ2-7; unclear D gene. Deletions cut 7 bases from V and 5 bases from J, with 19 bases between. CDR1 and CDR2 (germline): SGHRS, YFSETQ. The length of the CDR3 is 14 residues. As DNA, the CDR3 is TGCGCCAGCGGAAACGTTGGGTTTCCCAACGAGCAGTACTTC. Its protein product is CASGNVGFPNEQYF. Supplemented by reference TRBV5-1 and TRBJ2-7, the full variable domain reads KAGVTQTPRYLIKTRGQQVTLSCSPISGHRSVSWYQQTPGQGLQFLFEYFSETQRNKGNFPGRFSGRQFSNSRSEMNVSTLELGDSALYLCASGNVGFPNEQYFGPGTRLTVT.

This clone was counted once. V and J are TRBV7-9 and TRBJ1-5; a weak D match, TRBD1 (5 bases). Germline loops: CDR1 SEHNR, CDR2 FQNEAQ (reference sequence). The CDR3 has 17 amino acids. The V gene lost 1 base and the J gene lost 2 bases, with 15 bases spanning the gap. CDR3 DNA: TGTGCCAGCAGCTTAGTGCAGGGATCAAGGGGCAATCAGCCCCAGCATTTT. As protein: CASSLVQGSRGNQPQHF.

The CDR3: CASSLGNTGELFF. CDR3 nucleotide sequence: TGTGCCAGCAGCTTGGGGAACACCGGGGAGCTGTTTTTT. The rearrangement links TRBV7-9 to TRBJ2-2; the D is unclear. Germline V gene data show CDR1 as SEHNR and CDR2 as FQNEAQ (reference sequence). V lost 3 bases, J lost 1 base, and 3 bases lay in between. The CDR3 is 13 residues long. The entire variable domain, with the rest obtained from reference TRBV7-9 and TRBJ2-2, is as follows: DTGVSQNPRHKITKRGQNVTFRCDPISEHNRLYWYRQTLGQGPEFLTYFQNEAQLEKSRLLSDRFSAERPKGSFSTLEIQRTEQGDSAMYLCASSLGNTGELFFGEGSRLTVL.

The chain has TRBV5-4 and TRBJ1-2; D gene unclear. This CDR3 contains 15 residues. V lost 0 bases and J lost 0, with 9 bases in between. Germline-derived CDR1 and CDR2 are SGHNT and YYREEE (reference sequence). The chain's CDR3 is CASSLVGSTNYGYTF. Written as DNA, the CDR3 is TGTGCCAGCAGCTTGGTGGGCAGCACTAACTATGGCTACACCTTC.

The chain recombines TRBV18 with TRBJ1-1; D gene uncertain. The V and J ends lost 6 bases and 1 base respectively, with 12 bases between them. Looked up from germline, CDR1 is KGHSH and CDR2 is LQKENI. The CDR3 sequence is 14 residues long. CDR3 in amino acids: CASSPTLGNTEAFF. The CDR3 nucleotides are TGTGCCAGCTCCCCTACCCTGGGGAACACTGAAGCTTTCTTT.

The chain links TRBV29-1 to TRBJ2-7; D might be TRBD1 (6 bases). The CDR3 runs 10 residues. Germline V CDR1 and CDR2: SQVTM, ANQGSEA. V was clipped by 7 bases and J by 5 bases, with 9 bases between them. The CDR3 nucleotides are TGCAGCGCAGGGGAAGACGAGCAGTACTTC. This encodes CSAGEDEQYF.

The chain recombines TRBV5-1 with TRBJ1-1; unclear D gene. Per germline, CDR1 SGHRS and CDR2 YFSETQ. The CDR3 runs 13 residues. V lost 0 bases and J 7 bases, leaving 10 bases between the germline ends. The CDR3 sequence is CASSLGQGIEAFF. Here the CDR3 DNA reads TGCGCCAGCAGCTTGGGACAAGGGATTGAAGCTTTCTTT. The entire variable domain, with the rest obtained from reference TRBV5-1 and TRBJ1-1, is as follows: KAGVTQTPRYLIKTRGQQVTLSCSPISGHRSVSWYQQTPGQGLQFLFEYFSETQRNKGNFPGRFSGRQFSNSRSEMNVSTLELGDSALYLCASSLGQGIEAFFGQGTRLTVV.

This clone was recorded a few times. V and J are TRBV11-3 and TRBJ2-3; D is ambiguous. Germline V gene data show CDR1 as SGHNT and CDR2 as YENEEA. V dropped 1 base and J dropped 0 bases, with 2 bases sitting between them. The CDR3 runs to 13 residues. CDR3 residues: CASSLGSTDTQYF. CDR3 coding DNA: TGTGCCAGCAGCTTAGGAAGCACAGATACGCAGTATTTT.

The chain links TRBV27 to TRBJ1-4, with D possibly TRBD1 on 5 matching bases. The V end was cut by 0 bases, the J end by 7 bases, with 12 bases between. The germline V gene encodes CDR1 MNHEY and CDR2 SMNVEV (reference sequence). The CDR3 covers 15 residues. The CDR3 sequence: CASSLSGTWGEKLFF. DNA of the CDR3: TGTGCCAGCAGTTTATCGGGGACCTGGGGTGAAAAACTGTTTTTT.

The chain employs TRBV4-1 and TRBJ2-1, with 8 positions matching TRBD2. Germline V gene lookup returns CDR1 MGHRA and CDR2 YSYEKL. The CDR3 has 15 amino acids. V lost 4 bases and J lost 4; bases outside the gene matches: 6. The CDR3 spells CASSPQREPYNEQFF. The CDR3, as DNA: TGCGCCAGCAGCCCACAGCGGGAGCCGTACAATGAGCAGTTCTTC.

V is TRBV7-2 and J is TRBJ1-2; TRBD1 might be the D (5 bases). The V gene lost 5 bases and the J gene lost 5 bases, with 12 bases spanning the gap. CDR1 SGHTA and CDR2 FQGNSA come from the germline V gene. The CDR3 spans 13 residues. CDR3 region: CASSAHQGYGYTF. CDR3 bases: TGTGCCAGCAGCGCCCACCAGGGTTATGGCTACACCTTC.